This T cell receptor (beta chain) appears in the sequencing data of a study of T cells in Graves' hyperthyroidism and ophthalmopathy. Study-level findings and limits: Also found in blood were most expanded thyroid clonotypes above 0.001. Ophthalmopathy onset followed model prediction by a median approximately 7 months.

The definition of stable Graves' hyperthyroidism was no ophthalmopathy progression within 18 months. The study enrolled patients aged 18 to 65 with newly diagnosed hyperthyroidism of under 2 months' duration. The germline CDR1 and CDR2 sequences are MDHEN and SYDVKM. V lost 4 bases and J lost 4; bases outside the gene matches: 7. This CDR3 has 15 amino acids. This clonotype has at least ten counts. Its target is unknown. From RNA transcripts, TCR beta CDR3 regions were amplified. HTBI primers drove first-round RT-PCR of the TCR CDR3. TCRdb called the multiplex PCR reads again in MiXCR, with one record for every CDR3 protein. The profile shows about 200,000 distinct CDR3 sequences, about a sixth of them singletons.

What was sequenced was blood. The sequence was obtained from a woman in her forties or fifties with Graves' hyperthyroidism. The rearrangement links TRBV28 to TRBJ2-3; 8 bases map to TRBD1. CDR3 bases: TGTGCCAGCAGTTCCGGACAGGGATGGTCAGATACGCAGTATTTT. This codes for CASSSGQGWSDTQYF.